This is a list of T cell receptor beta chains from one sample in a study of identical twins. From the 5' RACE reads, TCRdb called clonotypes with MiXCR, one entry per CDR3 protein. The sample contains 200,000 to 250,000 distinct CDR3 sequences, 5% to 7% of which appear only once. These data also formed part of another study, on T cells expressing NK-cell markers.

Source material: CD8+ T cells sorted from blood. All receptors derive from a woman younger than 30 in good health. Each CDR3 is given without its conserved first and last residue. Fields, in order: J gene, V gene, clone size, CDR3 protein. Some rows mark clone size as missing; the rest say once, few, many or name a class of expanded clone.

TRBJ2-1,TRBV7-6,many,ASSFSQAGVNEQF
TRBJ1-5,TRBV9,few,ASSRGGAHQPQH
TRBJ2-1,TRBV20-1,.,SAPPLRELDEQF
TRBJ2-5,TRBV6-1,.,ASSPQRGSTETQY
TRBJ2-1,TRBV6-2/TRBV6-3,many,ASSYEARKRERYNEQF
TRBJ2-1,TRBV7-9,many,ASRGGAANEQF
TRBJ2-6,TRBV9,few,ASSLPSGQISGANVLT
TRBJ2-1,TRBV6-1,many,ASTKGSGGGNEQF
TRBJ2-7,TRBV7-9,.,ASSRSTPWTATYEQY
TRBJ2-4,TRBV27,many,ASSPRGLGNIQY
TRBJ1-4,TRBV27,few,ASRIGGEKLF
TRBJ1-5,TRBV9,few,ASSTAGANQPQH
TRBJ2-1,TRBV14,.,ASSQWTGGLGGEF
TRBJ2-1,TRBV20-1,.,SARDGGRAVNEQF
TRBJ2-6,TRBV7-2,.,ASSTFGTSGANVLT
TRBJ2-1,TRBV7-8,few,ASSLVAGLAGGPHNEQF
TRBJ1-1,TRBV25-1,many,ASSAKAEAF
TRBJ2-3,TRBV5-5,many,ASRETGVSDTQY
TRBJ2-1,TRBV6-1,.,ASGETSGSSGSSYNEQF